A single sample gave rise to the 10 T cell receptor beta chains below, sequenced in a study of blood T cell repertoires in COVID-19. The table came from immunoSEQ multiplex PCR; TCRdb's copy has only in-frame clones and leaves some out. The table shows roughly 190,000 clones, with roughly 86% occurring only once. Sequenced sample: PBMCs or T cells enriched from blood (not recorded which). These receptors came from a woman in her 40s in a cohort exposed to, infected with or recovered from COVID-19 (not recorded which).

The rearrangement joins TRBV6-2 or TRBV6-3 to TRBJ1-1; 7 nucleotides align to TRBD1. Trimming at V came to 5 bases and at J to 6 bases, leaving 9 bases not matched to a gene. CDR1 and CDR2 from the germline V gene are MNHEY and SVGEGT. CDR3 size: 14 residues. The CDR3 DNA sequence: TGTGCCAGCAGTGATAGGGGGCTAATCGCTGAAGCTTTCTTT. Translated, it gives CASSDRGLIAEAFF.

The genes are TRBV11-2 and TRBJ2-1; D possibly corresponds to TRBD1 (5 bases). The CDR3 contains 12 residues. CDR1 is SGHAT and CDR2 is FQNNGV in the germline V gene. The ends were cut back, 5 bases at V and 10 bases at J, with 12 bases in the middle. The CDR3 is CASSVTVLEQFF. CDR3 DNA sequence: TGTGCCAGCAGCGTGACAGTCCTAGAGCAGTTCTTC. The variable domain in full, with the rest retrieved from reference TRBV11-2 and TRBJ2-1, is EAGVAQSPRYKIIEKRQSVAFWCNPISGHATLYWYQQILGQGPKLLIQFQNNGVVDDSQLPKDRFSAERLKGVDSTLKIQPAKLEDSAVYLCASSVTVLEQFFGPGTRLTVL.

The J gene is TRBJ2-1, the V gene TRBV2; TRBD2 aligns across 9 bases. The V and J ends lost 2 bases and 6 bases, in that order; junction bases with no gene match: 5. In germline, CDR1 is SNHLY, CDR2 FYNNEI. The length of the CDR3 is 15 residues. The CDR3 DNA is TGTGCCAGCAGTGAAATTAGCGGGAGCCCCAATGAGCAGTTCTTC. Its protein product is CASSEISGSPNEQFF.

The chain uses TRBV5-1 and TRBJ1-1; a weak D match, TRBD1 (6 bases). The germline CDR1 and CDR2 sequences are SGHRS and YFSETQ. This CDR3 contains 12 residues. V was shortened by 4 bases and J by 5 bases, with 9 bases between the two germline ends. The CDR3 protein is CASSIRGTEAFF. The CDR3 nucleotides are TGCGCCAGCAGCATCAGGGGAACTGAAGCTTTCTTT.

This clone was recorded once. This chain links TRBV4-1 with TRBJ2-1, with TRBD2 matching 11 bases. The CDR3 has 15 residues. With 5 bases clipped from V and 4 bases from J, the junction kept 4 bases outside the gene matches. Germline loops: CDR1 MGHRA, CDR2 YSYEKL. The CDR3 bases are TGCGCCAGCAGCTACCGGACTAGCGGGTACAATGAGCAGTTCTTC. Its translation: CASSYRTSGYNEQFF.

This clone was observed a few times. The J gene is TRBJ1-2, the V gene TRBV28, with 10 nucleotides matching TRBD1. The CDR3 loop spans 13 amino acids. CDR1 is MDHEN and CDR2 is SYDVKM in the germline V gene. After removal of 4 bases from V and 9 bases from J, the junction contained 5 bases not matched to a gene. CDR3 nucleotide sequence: TGTGCCAGCAGTTGGGGACAGGGGTATAGCTACACCTTC. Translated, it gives CASSWGQGYSYTF.

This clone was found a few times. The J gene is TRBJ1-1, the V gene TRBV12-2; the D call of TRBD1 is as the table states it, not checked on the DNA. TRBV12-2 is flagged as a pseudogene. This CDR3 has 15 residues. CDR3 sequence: CANCPRDRVNTEAFF. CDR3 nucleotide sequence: TGTGCAAACTGCCCCCGGGACAGGGTGAACACTGAAGCTTTCTTT.

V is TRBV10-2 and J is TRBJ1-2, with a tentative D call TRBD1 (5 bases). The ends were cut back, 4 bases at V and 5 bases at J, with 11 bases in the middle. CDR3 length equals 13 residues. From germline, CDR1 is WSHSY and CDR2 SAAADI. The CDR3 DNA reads TGCGCCAGCAGTGTGGGGGGTAATTATGGCTACACCTTC. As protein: CASSVGGNYGYTF.

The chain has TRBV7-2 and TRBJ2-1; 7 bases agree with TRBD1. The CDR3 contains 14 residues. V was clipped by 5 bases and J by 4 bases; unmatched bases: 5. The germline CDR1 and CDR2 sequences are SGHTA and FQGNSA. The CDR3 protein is CASSPGTDYNEQFF. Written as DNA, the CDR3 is TGTGCCAGCAGCCCAGGGACAGATTACAATGAGCAGTTCTTC.

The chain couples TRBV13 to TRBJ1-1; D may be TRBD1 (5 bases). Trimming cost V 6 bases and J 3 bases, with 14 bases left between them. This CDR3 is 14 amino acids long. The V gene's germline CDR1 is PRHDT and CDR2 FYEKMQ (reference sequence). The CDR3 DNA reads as TGTGCCAGCAGACCGGGACTGACCTACACTGAAGCTTTCTTT. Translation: CASRPGLTYTEAFF.